This T cell receptor beta chain appears in the sequencing data of a study of blood T cell repertoires in COVID-19. TCRdb's copy holds only in-frame clones and misses some; the assay was immunoSEQ multiplex PCR. The sample holds 150,000 to 200,000 clones, 89% seen once. The CDR3 has 17 residues. CDR1 and CDR2 (germline): MNHNS, SASEGT. V dropped 2 bases and J dropped 5; count of bases not matched to a gene: 14. This chain connects TRBV6-1 to TRBJ2-7; 8 bases align to TRBD1. Sequenced: PBMCs or T cells enriched from blood (not recorded which). The receptor was derived from a woman in her late teens or twenties who had recovered from COVID-19. This CDR3 reads CASSEPWAGGEFNEQYF. CDR3 DNA sequence: TGTGCCAGCAGTGAACCTTGGGCAGGGGGCGAATTTAACGAGCAGTACTTC.